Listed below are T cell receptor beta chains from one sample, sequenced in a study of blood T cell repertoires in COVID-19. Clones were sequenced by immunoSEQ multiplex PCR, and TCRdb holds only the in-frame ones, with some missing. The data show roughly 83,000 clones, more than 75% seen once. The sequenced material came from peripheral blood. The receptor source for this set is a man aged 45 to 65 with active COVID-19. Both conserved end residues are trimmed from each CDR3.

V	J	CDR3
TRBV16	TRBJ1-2	ASSRLADYGYT
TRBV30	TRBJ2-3	AWAKGLAGGTTQY
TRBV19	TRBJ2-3	ASRKKGTSVTSTDTQY
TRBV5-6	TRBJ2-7	ASSLGLALSYEQY
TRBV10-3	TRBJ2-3	AISESASGRRVADTQY
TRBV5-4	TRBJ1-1	ASSSKRQGAIAEAF
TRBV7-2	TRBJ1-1	ASSFIARSEAF
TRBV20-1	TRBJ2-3	SARGSGAGY
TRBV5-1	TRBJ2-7	ASGSGSGGQVFYEQY
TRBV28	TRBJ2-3	ASSLPSPVVGGRAISTDTQY
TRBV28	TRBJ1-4	ASSRQLNEKLF
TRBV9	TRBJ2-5	ASSVTSGQDGLRTQY
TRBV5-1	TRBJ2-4	ASSSGTGGPIAKNIQY
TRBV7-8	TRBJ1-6	ASSLFTGVRDLH
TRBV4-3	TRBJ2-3	ASSQHNGSSTDTQY
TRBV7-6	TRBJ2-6	ASSRWGNSDSGANVLT
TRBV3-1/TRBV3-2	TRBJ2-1	ASNSAGGEQF
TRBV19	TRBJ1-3	ASSKDRASGNTIY
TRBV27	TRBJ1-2	ASSRTGVGANYGYT
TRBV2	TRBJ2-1	ASRREPHNEQF
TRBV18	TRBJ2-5	ASSPRDREETQY
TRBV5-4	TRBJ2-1	ASSMAGASYNEQF
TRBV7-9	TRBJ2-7	ASSPGQGADEQY
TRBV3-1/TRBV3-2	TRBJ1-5	ASSQDLRQPQH
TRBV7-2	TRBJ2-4	ASSRGLAENIQY
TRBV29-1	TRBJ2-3	SVERGQPDTQY
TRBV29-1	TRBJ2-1	SVDSGSSYNEQF
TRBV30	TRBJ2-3	AWTKGQAGDTQY
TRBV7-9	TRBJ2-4	ASGSGRGEGIQY
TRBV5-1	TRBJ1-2	ASSRNGPGQGNYGYT
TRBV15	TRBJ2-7	ATSRGGSGRASRNEQY
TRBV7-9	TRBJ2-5	ASSPRLAGGIETQY
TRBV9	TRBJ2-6	ASSVLPGANVLT
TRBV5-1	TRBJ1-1	ASSIDRANTEAF
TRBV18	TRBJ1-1	ASSPDSVNTEAF
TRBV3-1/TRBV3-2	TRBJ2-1	ASSQDSWTVAEF
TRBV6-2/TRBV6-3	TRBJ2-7	ASSTRGGGSSPGTNYEQY
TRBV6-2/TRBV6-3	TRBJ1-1	ASSSWGDTEAF
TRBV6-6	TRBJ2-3	ASSYPRSATDTQY
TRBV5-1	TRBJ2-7	ASSSGTVAYEQY
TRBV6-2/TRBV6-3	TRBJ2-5	ASSYDRGRQETQY
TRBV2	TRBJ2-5	ASSEGAAKETQY
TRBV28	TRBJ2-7	ASRTQGKGSYEQY
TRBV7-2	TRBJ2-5	ASSLSGRKETQY
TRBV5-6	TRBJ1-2	ASGREHYGYT